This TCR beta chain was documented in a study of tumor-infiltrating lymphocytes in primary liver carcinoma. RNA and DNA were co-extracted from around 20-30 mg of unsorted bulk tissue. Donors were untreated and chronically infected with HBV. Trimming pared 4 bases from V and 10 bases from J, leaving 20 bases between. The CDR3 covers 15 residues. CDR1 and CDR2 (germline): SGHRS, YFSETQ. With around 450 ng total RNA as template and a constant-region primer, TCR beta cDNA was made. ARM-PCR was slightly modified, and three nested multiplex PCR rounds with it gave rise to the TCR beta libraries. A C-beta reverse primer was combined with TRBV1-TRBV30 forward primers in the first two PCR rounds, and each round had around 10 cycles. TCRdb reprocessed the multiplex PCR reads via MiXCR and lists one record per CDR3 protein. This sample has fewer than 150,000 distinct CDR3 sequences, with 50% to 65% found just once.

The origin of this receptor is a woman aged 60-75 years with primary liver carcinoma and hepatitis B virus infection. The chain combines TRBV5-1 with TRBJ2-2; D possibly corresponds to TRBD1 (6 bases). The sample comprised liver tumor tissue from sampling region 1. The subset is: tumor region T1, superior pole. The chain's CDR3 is CASSIQQGYDEELFF. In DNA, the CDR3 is TGCGCCAGCAGCATCCAACAGGGTTACGACGAGGAGCTGTTTTTT.